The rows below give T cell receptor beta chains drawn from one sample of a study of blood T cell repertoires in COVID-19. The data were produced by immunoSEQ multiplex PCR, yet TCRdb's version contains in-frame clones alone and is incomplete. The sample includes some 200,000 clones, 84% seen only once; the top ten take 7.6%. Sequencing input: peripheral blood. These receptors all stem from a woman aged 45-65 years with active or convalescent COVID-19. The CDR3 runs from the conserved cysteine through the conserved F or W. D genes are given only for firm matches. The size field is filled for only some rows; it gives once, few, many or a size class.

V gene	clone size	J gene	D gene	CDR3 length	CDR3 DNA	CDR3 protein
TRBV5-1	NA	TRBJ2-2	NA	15	TGCGCCAGCTCAATCACTAGCCTCGACACCGGGGAGCTGTTTTTT	CASSITSLDTGELFF
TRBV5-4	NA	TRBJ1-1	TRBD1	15	TGTGCCAGCAGCCGAGGACAGGGGGCGATGGCTGAAGCTTTCTTT	CASSRGQGAMAEAFF
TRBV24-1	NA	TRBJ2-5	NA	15	TGTGCCACCAGTGATTTAGTTACAGGGAAAGAGACCCAGTACTTC	CATSDLVTGKETQYF
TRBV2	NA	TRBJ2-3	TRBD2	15	TGTGCCAGCAGTGCGCAGGGAGGGAGGCCAGATACGCAGTATTTT	CASSAQGGRPDTQYF
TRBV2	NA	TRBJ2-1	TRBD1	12	TGTGCCAGCGGGACAGGTGGGAATGAGCAGTTCTTC	CASGTGGNEQFF
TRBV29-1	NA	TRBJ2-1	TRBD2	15	TGCAGCGTTGATACTAGCGGGGGGGTTAATGTTGAGCAGTTCTTC	CSVDTSGGVNVEQFF
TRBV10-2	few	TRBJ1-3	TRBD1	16	TGCGCCATCGGGCCCCCCACGACAGGGACTGGAAACACCATATATTTT	CAIGPPTTGTGNTIYF
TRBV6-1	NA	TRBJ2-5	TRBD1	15	TGTGCCAGCAGTGACCCGTACAGGGGAAAAGAGACCCAGTACTTC	CASSDPYRGKETQYF
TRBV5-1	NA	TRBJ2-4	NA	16	TGCGCCAGCAGCTGGACCGACAGTCTAGCCAAAAACATTCAGTACTTC	CASSWTDSLAKNIQYF
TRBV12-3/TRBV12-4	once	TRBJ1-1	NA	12	TGTGCCAGCAGTTTAGGACAGAGACAAGCTTTCTTT	CASSLGQRQAFF
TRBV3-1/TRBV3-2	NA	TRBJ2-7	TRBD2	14	TGTGCCAGCAGCCAAGATGCGGCTAGCGGGAGTCATTACTTC	CASSQDAASGSHYF
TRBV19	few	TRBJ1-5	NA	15	TGTGCCAGTAGTGGCGGGGCGGGGGGCAATCAGCCCCAGCATTTT	CASSGGAGGNQPQHF
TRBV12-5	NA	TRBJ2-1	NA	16	TGTGCTAGTGGTTTGGGCCGCAGGGGAGGGGAAAATGAGCAGTTCTTC	CASGLGRRGGENEQFF
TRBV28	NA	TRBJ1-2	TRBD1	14	TGTGCCAGCAGCGTTAACAGGGGCCGGGATGGCTACACCTTC	CASSVNRGRDGYTF
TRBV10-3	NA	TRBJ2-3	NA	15	TGTGCCATCAGCTTAGCGGTTGGGGGGACAGATACGCAGTATTTT	CAISLAVGGTDTQYF
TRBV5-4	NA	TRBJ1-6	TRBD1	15	TGTGCCAGCAGCTCCGAGACAGGGGTGAATTCACCCCTCCACTTT	CASSSETGVNSPLHF
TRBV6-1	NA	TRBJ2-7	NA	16	TGTGCCAGCAGTGAAGTCCGGACAGCGCCCTTTAGAGAGCAGTACTTC	CASSEVRTAPFREQYF
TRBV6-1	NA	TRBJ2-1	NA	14	TGTGCCAGCAGTGAGTACGGGAGAACGAATGAGCAGTTCTTC	CASSEYGRTNEQFF
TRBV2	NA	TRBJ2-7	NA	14	TGTGCCAGCGGCAAGGCGGGTACGTTCTACGAGCAGTACTTC	CASGKAGTFYEQYF
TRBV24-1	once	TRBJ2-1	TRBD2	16	TGTGCCACCAGTGATAGTACTAGCGGGAACTACAATGAGCAGTTCTTC	CATSDSTSGNYNEQFF
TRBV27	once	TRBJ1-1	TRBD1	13	TGTGCCAGCAGCCCAGGGGGTGCGACTGAAGCTTTCTTT	CASSPGGATEAFF
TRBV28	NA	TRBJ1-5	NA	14	TGTGCCAGCAGTTATCCGGGTAGCAATCAGCCCCAGCATTTT	CASSYPGSNQPQHF
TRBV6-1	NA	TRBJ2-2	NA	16	TGTGCCAGCAGTGAAGCGCGTGGTTGGAACACCGGGGAGCTGTTTTTT	CASSEARGWNTGELFF
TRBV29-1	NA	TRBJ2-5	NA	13	TGCAGCGTTGAGTCGGAGCAGAAAGAGACCCAGTACTTC	CSVESEQKETQYF